This is a list of T cell receptor beta chains from one sample in a study of T cell clones after liver transplantation. The table came from immunoSEQ multiplex PCR; TCRdb's copy has only in-frame clones and leaves some out. The sample lists roughly 80,000 clones; roughly 80% were seen once. Sequenced here: CD4+ T cells from blood, sampled at the 22-month timepoint. These receptors originate from a human patient who received a liver transplant. The graft donor may have contributed some T cells. CDR3s include the opening cysteine and the closing phenylalanine or tryptophan. A D gene is named only where the DNA matches it firmly. Clone size is shown for a subset of rows, as once, few, many or a class of expanded clone.

>TRBV30|TRBJ2-7|.|.
CAWSRMGTEQYF
>TRBV28|TRBJ2-5|.|TRBD1
CATRQGGTETQYF
>TRBV28|TRBJ2-4|.|.
CASNKQENIQYF
>TRBV6-1|TRBJ1-6|.|TRBD1
CASSEGQLDSSPLHF
>TRBV6-1|TRBJ2-2|.|.
CASLRGRQNTGELFF
>TRBV7-9|TRBJ1-1|.|.
CASSSMTVNTEAFF
>TRBV4-1|TRBJ1-2|.|TRBD1
CASSQETWTGGARLLF
>TRBV7-3|TRBJ2-7|.|.
CASSPGEGLRQYF
>TRBV4-1|TRBJ2-3|.|TRBD2
CASSQGPSGGRDTQYF
>TRBV19|TRBJ1-1|.|TRBD1
CASQRTGPFMNTEAFF
>TRBV29-1|TRBJ1-5|few|.
CSVASSPNQPQHF
>TRBV5-1|TRBJ1-1|.|TRBD1
CASSLYGTGGTYTEAFF
>TRBV28|TRBJ1-1|.|.
CASSLVATVPQKNTEAFF
>TRBV29-1|TRBJ2-2|once|.
CSVETGTGELFF
>TRBV9|TRBJ1-1|.|TRBD1
CASSVDRGEAFF
>TRBV6-6|TRBJ2-2|.|.
CASSRLVNTGELFF
>TRBV5-6|TRBJ1-2|.|.
CASSLAGFNPANYGYTF
>TRBV9|TRBJ2-2|.|TRBD1
CASQRQGESGELFF
>TRBV2|TRBJ2-1|.|TRBD2
CASRLAGGNWNEQFF
>TRBV5-8|TRBJ2-1|.|.
CASGLPRDGSSYNEQFF
>TRBV5-3|TRBJ2-7|few|.
CARSGGRPYF
>TRBV7-2|TRBJ1-2|.|TRBD1
CASSLGDRRGYTF
>TRBV11-2|TRBJ2-7|.|TRBD1
CASSSLARTGYYEQYF
>TRBV9|TRBJ1-5|.|.
CASSVGGRGDQPQHF
>TRBV5-5|TRBJ1-1|many|.
CASSLAWDISNTEAFF
>TRBV7-2|TRBJ1-6|.|.
CASSPNQGSNSPLHF
>TRBV7-9|TRBJ1-2|.|TRBD1
CASSLGGTGLITF
>TRBV7-8|TRBJ2-7|.|TRBD2
CASSLGGRAGYEQYF
>TRBV9|TRBJ1-5|few|.
CASSVPRQSHQPQHF
>TRBV6-6|TRBJ2-7|.|.
CASRTYPGTYEQYF
>TRBV6-6|TRBJ1-2|once|.
CASSKPDPYGYTF
>TRBV13|TRBJ2-1|.|.
CASSLPGYNEQFF
>TRBV4-2|TRBJ2-2|.|.
CASSRPRDGRTGELFF
>TRBV9|TRBJ2-5|.|.
CASSVGRAETQYF
>TRBV7-2|TRBJ1-1|once|.
CASSLLRQVNTEAFF
>TRBV11-2|TRBJ2-7|.|TRBD2
CASSFSLADQQYF
>TRBV18|TRBJ1-4|.|.
CASSPDRSNEKLFF
>TRBV5-4|TRBJ2-5|.|TRBD1
CASSPDRGREETQYF
>TRBV7-2|TRBJ2-2|.|.
CASSPYRYTGELFF
>TRBV11-2|TRBJ2-2|.|.
CASSLDPTGSGELFF
>TRBV2|TRBJ2-1|.|.
CASTPGGPSYNEQFF
>TRBV27|TRBJ2-1|.|TRBD2
CASSRLAGVSKFNEQFF
>TRBV6-1|TRBJ2-7|once|.
CASSLVGFHF
>TRBV9|TRBJ2-1|.|TRBD2
CASSVTSGVDEQFF
>TRBV30|TRBJ1-3|few|.
CAWATAGPGNTIYF
>TRBV5-6|TRBJ1-5|.|.
CASSHGGGGNQPQHF
>TRBV6-5|TRBJ2-3|.|.
CASSYSRLSSTDTQYF
>TRBV5-5|TRBJ2-3|.|TRBD2
CASRRGGSTDTQYF
>TRBV7-2|TRBJ2-3|.|.
CASSFRGGAGDTQYF
>TRBV6-4|TRBJ1-2|few|.
CASSDKAWSGGYTF
>TRBV6-5|TRBJ2-7|.|.
CASSPLWEQYF
>TRBV5-4|TRBJ1-6|.|TRBD1
CASSLEEGGFSPLHF
>TRBV30|TRBJ2-3|.|.
CAWSVRGTDTQYF
>TRBV5-4|TRBJ2-6|.|.
CASSLMGIRGANVLTF
>TRBV5-1|TRBJ2-7|.|TRBD1
CASSRGQGVYEQYF
>TRBV5-1|TRBJ2-1|.|.
CASSFQNEQFF
>TRBV7-2|TRBJ1-1|.|TRBD1
CASSLMGQGAWAFF
>TRBV5-1|TRBJ1-4|once|.
CASSLESAEKLFF
>TRBV6-5|TRBJ1-3|.|.
CASSYSTVASRNTIYF